This TCR beta chain appears in the sequencing data of a study of blood T cell repertoires in COVID-19. Study information: Acute and convalescent COVID-19 specimens originated in the United States, Italy and Spain. PBMCs, B-cell-depleted T cells, or T cells were the source of the cDNA or gDNA that made up the material.

V lost 4 bases, J lost 2 bases, and 14 bases lay in between. Germline CDR1 is LNHNV and CDR2 is YYDKDF (reference sequence). This CDR3 contains 15 residues. Authors' processing steps: The assay estimated nucleated cells by amplifying reference gene primers. Measured with immunoSEQ multiplex PCR; TCRdb has only the in-frame clones, and not every one. V and J calls and clone size are those listed in that table; D and trimming were worked out from the DNA. The sample has roughly 100,000 clones; 80% to 90% are singletons. The clonotype comes from a man older than 75 with acute or convalescent COVID-19. The chain carries TRBV15 and TRBJ1-1; D is unclear. Specimen: peripheral blood. The DNA of the CDR3 is TGTGCCACCAGCACCCCTAACGGGGTTAACACTGAAGCTTTCTTT. Residues: CATSTPNGVNTEAFF.